These 30 T cell receptor beta chains came from one sample sequenced in a study of post-analysis software for immune sequencing data. Study-wide findings and caveats: A few TRBV segments occurring more often in patients than controls included TRBV5-6, TRBV5-1 and TRBV20-1.

The antigens for these receptors are not known. Prepared libraries of TCR beta cDNA carried unique molecular identifiers. A single record per CDR3 protein comes from TCRdb applying MiXCR to the PCR reads. The data show approximately 630,000 distinct CDR3 sequences, around 64% seen once. Input material: blood. These receptors were taken from a girl aged 2 to 10 with multiple sclerosis.

This clonotype was counted a few times. This chain joins TRBV12-3 or TRBV12-4 and TRBJ1-2; 7 bases match TRBD1. CDR3 length: 15 amino acids. V was clipped by 5 bases and J by 2 bases; unmatched bases: 8. The CDR3 region has the DNA TGTGCCAGCAGTCCCCGGACAGGACCGAACTATGGCTACACCTTC. Translation: CASSPRTGPNYGYTF.

The V call is TRBV6-5, the J call TRBJ1-2; D is ambiguous. V lost 6 bases, J lost 6 bases, and 14 bases lay in between. Germline V CDR1 and CDR2: MNHEY, SVGAGI. This CDR3 comprises 13 residues. CDR3 region: CASRTGRAHGYTF. The DNA of the CDR3 is TGTGCCAGCAGGACGGGAAGGGCCCATGGCTACACCTTC.

This clonotype was counted between two and nine times. The J gene is TRBJ2-1, the V gene TRBV7-9; D gene uncertain. Trimming stripped 0 bases from V and 7 bases from J, with 4 bases between. This CDR3 region has 12 residues. From germline, CDR1 is SEHNR and CDR2 FQNEAQ (reference sequence). The CDR3 region is CASSLAVNEQFF. DNA of the CDR3: TGTGCCAGCAGCTTAGCGGTAAATGAGCAGTTCTTC.

The chain carries TRBV5-1 and TRBJ2-5, with 10 bases matching TRBD1. The end of the DNA aligns better with TRBJ2-7, so the J call may be wrong. Germline CDR1 is SGHRS and CDR2 is YFSETQ. The CDR3 totals 15 residues. The CDR3 region is CASSLEGQGYYEQYF. CDR3 sequence (DNA): TGCGCCAGCAGCTTGGAGGGACAGGGGTACTACGAGCAGTACTTC.

CDR3 sequence (DNA): TGTGCCAGCAGCCAAGATAGGCTAGCGGGAACTGAGCAGTTCTTC. Its protein is CASSQDRLAGTEQFF. The chain combines TRBV4-2 with TRBJ2-1, with TRBD2 matching over 9 bases. Germline loops: CDR1 LGHNA, CDR2 YNFKEQ. The length of the CDR3 is 15 residues. The ends lost 0 bases at V and 9 bases at J; junction bases unmatched: 6.

This rearrangement joins TRBV11-3 to TRBJ1-1, with D maybe TRBD1 (5 bases). The ends were cut back, 5 bases at V and 5 bases at J, with 15 bases in the middle. Germline CDR1 SGHNT, CDR2 YENEEA. The CDR3 consists of 14 residues. Written as DNA, the CDR3 is TGTGCCAGCAGCCTCGGACAAGAAGGGACTGAAGCTTTCTTT. It codes for CASSLGQEGTEAFF.

V usage is TRBV7-3 and J usage is TRBJ2-2; tentatively, D is TRBD1 or TRBD2 (5 bases each). V was cut by 5 bases and J by 0 bases, with 13 bases left in between. CDR3 length: 16 amino acids. From germline, CDR1 is SGHTA and CDR2 FQGTGA. CDR3 coding DNA: TGTGCCAGCAGCCAAGACGGGACGGCGAACACCGGGGAGCTGTTTTTT. Translation gives CASSQDGTANTGELFF.

The chain has TRBV7-2 and TRBJ1-5; TRBD1 might be the D (6 bases). Germline loops: CDR1 SGHTA, CDR2 FQGNSA. V gave up 2 bases and J gave up 9 bases, with 14 bases separating them. This CDR3 contains 14 residues. The CDR3 sequence: CASSLIVGTRPQHF. CDR3 DNA: TGTGCCAGCAGCTTAATCGTTGGGACAAGGCCCCAGCATTTT. Supplemented by reference TRBV7-2 and TRBJ1-5, the full variable domain reads GAGVSQSPSNKVTEKGKDVELRCDPISGHTALYWYRQSLGQGLEFLIYFQGNSAPDKSGLPSDRFSAERTGGSVSTLTIQRTQQEDSAVYLCASSLIVGTRPQHFGDGTRLSIL.

The chain is built from TRBV29-1 and TRBJ1-1; maybe TRBD1 (5 bases). CDR3 length: 12 amino acids. The V gene's germline CDR1 is SQVTM and CDR2 ANQGSEA. Trimming removed 7 bases from V and 0 bases from J, with 9 bases in between. This chain's CDR3 is CSGQGMNTEAFF. CDR3 DNA: TGCAGCGGGCAGGGAATGAACACTGAAGCTTTCTTT. The full variable domain, in which reference TRBV29-1 and TRBJ1-1 provide the parts outside the CDR3, is SAVISQKPSRDICQRGTSLTIQCQVDSQVTMMFWYRQQPGQSLTLIATANQGSEATYESGFVIDKFPISRPNLTFSTLTVSNMSPEDSSIYLCSGQGMNTEAFFGQGTRLTVV.

This chain connects TRBV18 to TRBJ1-2; 7 bases map to TRBD1. CDR1 is KGHSH and CDR2 is LQKENI in the germline V gene. This CDR3 has 16 amino acids. With V trimmed by 3 bases and J by 0 bases, 7 bases remained unmatched. The CDR3: CASSPGTDPANYGYTF. Written as DNA, the CDR3 is TGTGCCAGCTCACCCGGGACAGACCCAGCTAACTATGGCTACACCTTC.

The chain joins TRBV3-1 to TRBJ2-5; D is perhaps TRBD2 (5 bases). The length of the CDR3 is 15 residues. From germline, CDR1 is LGHDT and CDR2 YNNKEL (reference sequence). Trimming cost V 0 bases and J 5 bases, with 13 bases left between them. The CDR3 reads CASSQDPLADETQYF. In DNA form, the CDR3 reads TGTGCCAGCAGCCAAGATCCCCTAGCAGATGAGACCCAGTACTTC.

Here the CDR3 reads CASKYSSAQERYGYTF. The CDR3 DNA sequence: TGTGCCAGCAAATATTCCTCGGCACAGGAACGTTATGGCTACACCTTC. V and J are TRBV6-6 and TRBJ1-2; possible D gene TRBD1, 5 bases. There are 16 residues in the CDR3. V was cut by 7 bases and J by 5 bases, with 23 bases left in between. The germline V gene encodes CDR1 MNHNY and CDR2 SVGAGI (reference sequence).

The chain has TRBV4-2 and TRBJ2-2; the D gene is possibly TRBD2 (5 bases). The CDR3 loop spans 18 amino acids. V lost 1 base and J lost 3, with 18 bases in between. Germline CDR1 and CDR2: LGHNA and YNFKEQ. The DNA for the CDR3 is TGTGCCAGCAGCCAAGCCCCTCGGCGGGCTTCGGACACCGGGGAGCTGTTTTTT. It yields the protein CASSQAPRRASDTGELFF.

The chain joins TRBV20-1 to TRBJ2-3, with D unclear. The CDR3 runs 13 residues. The V end lost 0 bases, the J end lost 6 bases, and 10 bases lay between the germline ends. Germline CDR1 and CDR2: DFQATT and SNEGSKA (reference sequence). As DNA, the CDR3 is TGCAGTGCTAGAGATAATGTGAGGGATACGCAGTATTTT. Translation: CSARDNVRDTQYF.

This clonotype was counted only a few times. The chain links TRBV28 to TRBJ2-1; weak D call: TRBD1 (6 bases). The V and J ends lost 5 bases and 2 bases respectively, with 16 bases between them. CDR1 and CDR2 (germline): MDHEN, SYDVKM. The CDR3 extends over 16 amino acids. For the CDR3, the DNA is TGTGCCAGCAGTCTCCTAAGGGACATAGCCTACAATGAGCAGTTCTTC. Translated: CASSLLRDIAYNEQFF.

A single count supports this clonotype. The chain couples TRBV30 to TRBJ2-7; D possibly corresponds to TRBD2 (5 bases). This CDR3 comprises 10 residues. Trimming shortened V by 8 bases and J by 7 bases, and 12 bases separated the two germline ends. CDR1 is GTSNPN, CDR2 SVGIG, per germline (reference sequence). The CDR3 sequence is CAGGSPEQYF. CDR3 DNA sequence: TGTGCCGGAGGATCCCCTGAGCAGTACTTC.

This clonotype was observed at least ten times. The gene calls are TRBV7-2 and TRBJ2-5; no reliable D call. Trimming removed 1 base at V and 2 bases at J, with 5 bases between. Per germline, CDR1 SGHTA and CDR2 FQGNSA. The CDR3 totals 13 residues. The CDR3 DNA is TGTGCCAGCAGCTTAGGGGCTCAAGAGACCCAGTACTTC. Residues: CASSLGAQETQYF. The variable domain in full, completed from reference TRBV7-2 and TRBJ2-5, reads GAGVSQSPSNKVTEKGKDVELRCDPISGHTALYWYRQSLGQGLEFLIYFQGNSAPDKSGLPSDRFSAERTGGSVSTLTIQRTQQEDSAVYLCASSLGAQETQYFGPGTRLLVL.

This clonotype was seen a handful of times. The J gene is TRBJ1-2, the V gene TRBV3-1, with D hard to call. V lost 1 base and J lost 5, with 5 bases in between. Germline CDR1 LGHDT, CDR2 YNNKEL (reference sequence). The CDR3 spans 12 residues. The CDR3 sequence is CASSQGQYGYTF. CDR3 nucleotide sequence: TGTGCCAGCAGCCAAGGACAATATGGCTACACCTTC.

This clonotype was detected only a few times. The chain joins TRBV5-1 to TRBJ2-1; TRBD2 agrees at 9 bases. The CDR3 runs 15 residues. The V and J ends lost 4 bases and 5 bases, in that order; junction bases with no gene match: 7. Germline CDR1 and CDR2: SGHRS and YFSETQ. The CDR3, as DNA: TGCGCCAGCAGCGTTAGCGGGGGAACCCACAATGAGCAGTTCTTC. Its protein product is CASSVSGGTHNEQFF.

The chain has TRBV15 and TRBJ1-5; TRBD1 agrees at 8 bases. The V gene's germline CDR1 is LNHNV and CDR2 YYDKDF (reference sequence). After removal of 3 bases from V and 0 bases from J, the junction contained 1 base not matched to a gene. The CDR3 contains 15 residues. In DNA, the CDR3 is TGTGCCACCAGCAGGGACAGGGATAGCAATCAGCCCCAGCATTTT. Protein sequence: CATSRDRDSNQPQHF.

The rearrangement joins TRBV5-5 to TRBJ2-4; the D gene is possibly TRBD1 (5 bases). TRBJ2-7 explains the end of the DNA better; the J call may be wrong. CDR3 length: 13 residues. Germline assignment: CDR1 SGHKS and CDR2 YYEKEE (reference sequence). CDR3: CASSLVQGVEQYF. CDR3 bases: TGTGCCAGCAGCTTGGTTCAAGGGGTCGAGCAGTACTTC.

V gene TRBV2 combines with J gene TRBJ2-3; TRBD1 might be the D (6 bases). CDR3 length equals 15 residues. V was clipped by 5 bases and J by 6 bases, with 18 bases between them. CDR1 SNHLY and CDR2 FYNNEI come from the germline V gene. The chain's CDR3 is CASSPETGQGDTQYF. The CDR3 DNA reads as TGTGCCAGCAGTCCCGAGACTGGCCAGGGGGATACGCAGTATTTT.

V usage is TRBV10-3 and J usage is TRBJ2-3; D might be TRBD1 (6 bases). Per germline, CDR1 ENHRY and CDR2 SYGVKD. The length of the CDR3 is 14 residues. Trimming left V 11 bases short and J 0 bases short, with 15 bases between. CDR3 protein: CAASRQVSTDTQYF. The CDR3 nucleotides are TGTGCCGCCTCACGACAGGTTAGCACAGATACGCAGTATTTT.

The genes are TRBV20-1 and TRBJ2-1; 9 bases fit TRBD2. The V gene's germline CDR1 is DFQATT and CDR2 SNEGSKA (reference sequence). Trimming cost V 3 bases and J 8 bases; bases outside gene matches: 11. The CDR3 is 15 amino acids. CDR3 in DNA: TGCAGTGCTAGGGTTAGCGGGAGTAGGGGCCATGAGCAGTTCTTC. It encodes CSARVSGSRGHEQFF.

The J gene is TRBJ1-2, the V gene TRBV7-9; D remains unclear. The CDR3 has 14 residues. Between the trimmed V and J ends, which lost 5 bases and 7 bases, there was a span of 17 bases. The germline CDR1 and CDR2 sequences are SEHNR and FQNEAQ (reference sequence). Here the CDR3 DNA reads TGTGCCAGCAGCACCCTTTTGGAGGGCTCTGGCTACACCTTC. Its protein product is CASSTLLEGSGYTF.

This clonotype came up a few times. V usage is TRBV5-5 and J usage is TRBJ2-1, with TRBD2 matching 7 bases. The V gene's germline CDR1 is SGHKS and CDR2 YYEKEE (reference sequence). V lost 3 bases and J lost 9; bases outside the gene matches: 3. The CDR3 contains 12 residues. CDR3 region: CASSSGRGEQFF. CDR3 sequence (DNA): TGTGCCAGCAGCTCGGGGAGGGGTGAGCAGTTCTTC.

The chain has TRBV11-3 and TRBJ2-6; no clear D gene. The CDR3 extends over 14 amino acids. Trimming removed 7 bases from V and 0 bases from J, with 7 bases in between. Germline values: CDR1 SGHNT, CDR2 YENEEA. This CDR3 is CASKTGSGANVLTF. CDR3 bases: TGTGCCAGCAAAACCGGCTCTGGGGCCAACGTCCTGACTTTC.

The gene calls are TRBV20-1 and TRBJ2-6; D remains ambiguous. The V end lost 6 bases, the J end lost 2 bases, and 8 bases lay between the germline ends. CDR1 and CDR2 from the germline V gene are DFQATT and SNEGSKA (reference sequence). This CDR3 spans 13 amino acids. CDR3 region: CSAPAAGANVLTF. The CDR3 DNA reads TGCAGTGCCCCAGCTGCTGGGGCCAACGTCCTGACTTTC.

A single count supports this clonotype. The chain combines TRBV20-1 with TRBJ2-1, with 9 nucleotides matching TRBD2. The CDR3 is 14 amino acids. V was clipped by 6 bases and J by 6 bases; unmatched bases: 9. The germline gives CDR1 DFQATT, CDR2 SNEGSKA (reference sequence). In DNA, the CDR3 is TGCAGTGCCCTTAGCGGGGGTGTGGGCAATGAGCAGTTCTTC. This sequence encodes CSALSGGVGNEQFF.

This clonotype was seen a few times. This chain links TRBV5-1 with TRBJ2-1; TRBD1 agrees at 12 bases. V lost 5 bases, J lost 7 bases, and 7 bases stayed unmatched. The V gene's germline CDR1 is SGHRS and CDR2 YFSETQ. This CDR3 contains 15 residues. The CDR3 coding sequence is TGCGCCAGCAGGCGTCCGGGACAGGGGGCTAATGAGCAGTTCTTC. Translation: CASRRPGQGANEQFF.